This T cell receptor beta chain was identified in a study of T-cell reconstitution after alpha-beta-depleted transplantation in children. Comments on this clonotype: The antigen is unknown.

General observations from the study: T-cell counts and diversity were attributed mostly to newly produced T cells one year after transplant.

Unique molecular identifiers featured in how the TCRbeta library was prepared. TCRdb reprocessed the PCR reads via MiXCR and lists one record per CDR3 protein. The sample includes 250,000 to 400,000 distinct CDR3 sequences, around 20% of them seen just once. V trimming: 1 base; J trimming: 2 bases; junction bases outside the gene matches: 21. Germline V CDR1 and CDR2: MDHEN, SYDVKM. This CDR3 spans 23 amino acids. This specimen consisted of PBMCs, mostly from graft donor cells, obtained 180 days after TCRalphabeta/CD19-depleted stem cell transplant. The origin of this receptor is a male patient between 10 and 17 years old who had a stem cell transplant for acute lymphoblastic leukemia, so the T cells may come from the graft donor. J is TRBJ2-1 and V is TRBV28, with 12 nucleotides matching TRBD1. CDR3 nucleotide sequence: TGTGCCAGCAGTTTATATGGGACAGGGGGCGCCCGGTGGCGGGAGCGCACCTACAATGAGCAGTTCTTC. Protein: CASSLYGTGGARWRERTYNEQFF.